This T cell receptor beta chain was identified in a study of early T cells in non-severe SARS-CoV-2 infection. Study details: Whole-blood bulk RNA, unsorted, was sequenced, and chains were unpaired.

Molecules of cDNA were individually given unique molecular identifiers that were attached to them. TCRdb re-called the 5' RACE reads through MiXCR, storing one row per CDR3 protein. The sample lists 30,000 to 35,000 distinct CDR3 sequences, less than 8% occurring once. This clonotype was found many times. What it recognizes is unknown. Broader study findings: Anti-spike CD8 specificities were favored by VDJdb matching, whose results missed private and CD4 specificities.

This CDR3 contains 12 residues. Trimming removed 7 bases at V and 4 bases at J, with 5 bases between. Germline V lookup: CDR1 SGHTA, CDR2 FQGNSA. The chain carries TRBV7-2 and TRBJ1-6; D is unclear. Sequencing was done on a sample of whole blood. This clonotype was sampled from an adult who was a healthcare worker with PCR-confirmed SARS-CoV-2 infection or an uninfected control (not recorded which). CDR3 amino acids: CASNLYNSPLHF. For the CDR3, the DNA is TGTGCCAGCAATCTTTATAATTCACCCCTCCACTTT. Combining the CDR3 with reference TRBV7-2 and TRBJ1-6 gives the whole variable domain GAGVSQSPSNKVTEKGKDVELRCDPISGHTALYWYRQSLGQGLEFLIYFQGNSAPDKSGLPSDRFSAERTGGSVSTLTIQRTQQEDSAVYLCASNLYNSPLHFGNGTRLTVT.